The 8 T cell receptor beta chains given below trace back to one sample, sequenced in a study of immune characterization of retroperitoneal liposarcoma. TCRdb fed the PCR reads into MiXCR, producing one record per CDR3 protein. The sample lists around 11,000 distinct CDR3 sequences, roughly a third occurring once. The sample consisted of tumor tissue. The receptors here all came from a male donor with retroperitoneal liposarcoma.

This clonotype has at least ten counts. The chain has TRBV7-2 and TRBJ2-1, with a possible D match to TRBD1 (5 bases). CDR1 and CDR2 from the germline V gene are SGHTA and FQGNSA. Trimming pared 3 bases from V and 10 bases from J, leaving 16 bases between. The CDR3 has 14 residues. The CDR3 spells CASSLIGVPYEQFF. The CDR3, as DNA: TGTGCCAGCAGCTTGATAGGGGTACCGTACGAGCAGTTCTTC.

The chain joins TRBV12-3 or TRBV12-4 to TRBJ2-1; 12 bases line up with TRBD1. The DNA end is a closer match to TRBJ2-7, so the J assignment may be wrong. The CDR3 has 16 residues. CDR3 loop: CASSLAGTGGYNEQYF. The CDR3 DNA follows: TGTGCCAGCAGTTTAGCCGGGACAGGGGGCTACAATGAGCAGTACTTC.

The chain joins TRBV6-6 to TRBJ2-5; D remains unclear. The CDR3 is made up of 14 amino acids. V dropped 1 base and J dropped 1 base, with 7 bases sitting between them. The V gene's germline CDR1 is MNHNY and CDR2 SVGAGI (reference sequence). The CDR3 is CASSYFQIQETQYF. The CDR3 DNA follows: TGTGCCAGCAGTTACTTCCAAATCCAAGAGACCCAGTACTTC.

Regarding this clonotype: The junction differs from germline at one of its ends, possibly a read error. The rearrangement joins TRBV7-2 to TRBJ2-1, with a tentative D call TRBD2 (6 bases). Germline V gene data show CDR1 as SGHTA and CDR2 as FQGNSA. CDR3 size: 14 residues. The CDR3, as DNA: TGTGCCAGCAGCCCCACGAGCGGGTCGAGTGAGCAGTTATTC. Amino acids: CASSPTSGSSEQLF.

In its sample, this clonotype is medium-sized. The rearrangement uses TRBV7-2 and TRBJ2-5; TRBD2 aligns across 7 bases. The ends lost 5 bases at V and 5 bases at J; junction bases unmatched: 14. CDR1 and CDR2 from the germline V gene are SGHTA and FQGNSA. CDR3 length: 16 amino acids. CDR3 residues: CASSPNLAGGRETQYF. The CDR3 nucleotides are TGTGCCAGCAGCCCAAATTTAGCGGGTGGGAGGGAGACCCAGTACTTC.

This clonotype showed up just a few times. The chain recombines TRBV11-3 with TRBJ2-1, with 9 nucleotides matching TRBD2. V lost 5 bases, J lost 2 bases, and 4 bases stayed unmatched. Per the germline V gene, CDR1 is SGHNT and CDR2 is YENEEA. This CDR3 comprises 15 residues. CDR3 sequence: CASSGSGGPYNEQFF. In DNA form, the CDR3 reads TGTGCCAGCAGCGGTAGCGGGGGACCCTACAATGAGCAGTTCTTC. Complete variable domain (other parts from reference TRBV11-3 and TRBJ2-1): EAGVVQSPRYKIIEKKQPVAFWCNPISGHNTLYWYLQNLGQGPELLIRYENEEAVDDSQLPKDRFSAERLKGVDSTLKIQPAELGDSAVYLCASSGSGGPYNEQFFGPGTRLTVL.

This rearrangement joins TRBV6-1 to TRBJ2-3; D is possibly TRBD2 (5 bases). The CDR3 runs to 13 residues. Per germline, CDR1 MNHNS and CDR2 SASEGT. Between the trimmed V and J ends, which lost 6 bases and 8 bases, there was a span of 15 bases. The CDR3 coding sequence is TGTGCCAGCAGGAGGGCGGAAACCCCTACGCAGTATTTT. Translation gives CASRRAETPTQYF.

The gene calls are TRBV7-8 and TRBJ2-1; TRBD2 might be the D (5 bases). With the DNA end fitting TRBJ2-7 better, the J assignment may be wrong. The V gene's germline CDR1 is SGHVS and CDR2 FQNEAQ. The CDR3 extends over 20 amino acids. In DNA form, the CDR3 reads TGTGCCAGCAGCTTAGCGCGGCCTAGCCCGCACTTGACCTCCTACAATGAGCAGTACTTC. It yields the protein CASSLARPSPHLTSYNEQYF.